This T cell receptor (beta chain) was sequenced in a study of TIL therapy for anti-PD-1-resistant metastatic lung cancer. Overall study context: Median tumor PD-L1 proportion score was roughly 5.5%. Tumors carried a median 1.5 non-synonymous mutations per megabase. Study-level results: Compared with baseline intratumoral T cells, expanded TIL cultures were more clonal and less diverse (roughly 6% vs 31%).

As for time point: pre-treatment sample, taken before nivolumab and TIL therapy. Most excised metastases sampled were pleural nodules or supraclavicular lymph nodes. Enrollment ran from 2017 to early 2020. Regarding this clone: The antigen is undetermined.

This was the immunoSEQ v3 assay. TCRdb's copy holds only in-frame clones and misses some; the assay was immunoSEQ multiplex PCR. The sample contains approximately 24,000 clones, over 60% of which appear only once. The TCR sequence derives from a person aged 25 to 79 with non-small cell lung cancer. Sequenced here: tumor tissue, sampled at baseline.

Here the CDR3 DNA reads TGTGCCAGCAGGAAGGAGGGCAATCAGCCCCAGCATTTT. Its translation is CASRKEGNQPQHF. The chain employs TRBV2 and TRBJ1-5; unclear D gene. Germline values: CDR1 SNHLY, CDR2 FYNNEI. The CDR3 is made up of 13 amino acids. Trimming shortened V by 6 bases and J by 2 bases, and 8 bases separated the two germline ends. The entire variable domain, with the rest obtained from reference TRBV2 and TRBJ1-5, is as follows: EPEVTQTPSHQVTQMGQEVILRCVPISNHLYFYWYRQILGQKVEFLVSFYNNEISEKSEIFDDQFSVERPDGSNFTLKIRSTKLEDSAMYFCASRKEGNQPQHFGDGTRLSIL.